These 20 T cell receptor beta chains were sequenced from one sample in a study of blood T cell repertoires in COVID-19. TCRdb keeps only in-frame clones here, not all; method: immunoSEQ multiplex PCR. Among 330,000 or so clones listed, around nine tenths were seen once. The sequenced material came from PBMCs or T cells enriched from blood (not recorded which). Every receptor here comes from a woman under 40 who had been exposed to COVID-19.

This chain uses TRBV25-1 with TRBJ2-3, with 9 bases aligning to TRBD2. This CDR3 region has 17 residues. The J segment lost 2 bases and the V segment lost 0 bases, leaving 6 bases of the junction unmatched. Germline CDR1 MGHDK, CDR2 SYGVNS. The CDR3, as DNA: TGTGCCAGCAGTGAATACAGCGGGAGGCCCTACACAGATACGCAGTATTTT. Translated: CASSEYSGRPYTDTQYF.

This sequence joins TRBV19 and TRBJ2-7, with 11 bases lining up with TRBD2. The V segment lost 5 bases and the J segment 0 bases; nucleotides outside the gene matches: 6. Germline CDR1 LNHDA, CDR2 SQIVND (reference sequence). The CDR3 loop spans 16 amino acids. The CDR3 DNA sequence: TGTGCCAGTAGTGCAACCGGGACTAGCGGCTCCTACGAGCAGTACTTC. Translating it yields CASSATGTSGSYEQYF. The complete variable domain, with remaining parts taken from reference TRBV19 and TRBJ2-7, reads DGGITQSPKYLFRKEGQNVTLSCEQNLNHDAMYWYRQDPGQGLRLIYYSQIVNDFQKGDIAEGYSVSREKKESFPLTVTSAQKNPTAFYLCASSATGTSGSYEQYFGPGTRLTVT.

This chain joins TRBV11-2 and TRBJ1-1; D possibly corresponds to TRBD1 (6 bases). V lost 0 bases, J lost 10 bases, and 18 bases lay in between. This CDR3 has 15 amino acids. From germline, CDR1 is SGHAT and CDR2 FQNNGV. CDR3 residues: CASSLDRTGPGGAFF. CDR3 bases: TGTGCCAGCAGCTTAGACCGAACAGGGCCTGGGGGAGCTTTCTTT.

J is TRBJ2-3 and V is TRBV9, with TRBD1 matching over 11 bases. J lost 6 bases, V lost 5 bases, and 5 bases had no gene match. The CDR3 spans 14 residues. Germline V gives CDR1 SGDLS, CDR2 YYNGEE. The CDR3 is CASRRDRGGDTQYF. CDR3 DNA sequence: TGTGCCAGCAGGAGGGACAGGGGGGGCGATACGCAGTATTTT.

V gene TRBV28 combines with J gene TRBJ2-7, with 8 bases lining up with TRBD1. The J segment lost 6 bases and the V segment lost 6 bases, leaving 10 bases of the junction unmatched. This CDR3 is 14 amino acids long. Germline CDR1 is MDHEN and CDR2 is SYDVKM. CDR3 sequence: CASSSLLTGGEQYF. CDR3 in DNA: TGTGCCAGCAGCTCCTTACTCACAGGGGGCGAGCAGTACTTC.

The chain carries TRBV19 and TRBJ1-4, with 8 nucleotides matching TRBD1. V was clipped by 6 bases and J by 11 bases; unmatched bases: 8. The CDR3 runs to 13 residues. CDR1 and CDR2 (germline): LNHDA, SQIVND (reference sequence). Here the CDR3 reads CASSQGAKWKLFF. In DNA form, the CDR3 reads TGTGCCAGTAGCCAGGGGGCGAAGTGGAAACTGTTTTTT.

V and J are TRBV5-6 and TRBJ1-2, with D tentatively TRBD1 (5 bases). V lost 4 bases and J lost 5, with 18 bases in between. In germline, CDR1 is SGHDT, CDR2 YYEEEE. This CDR3 comprises 15 residues. CDR3 sequence: CASSPPSGLGYGYTF. CDR3 DNA: TGTGCCAGCAGCCCCCCGTCAGGGCTAGGATATGGCTACACCTTC.

The chain's CDR3 is CASSQAAGVTDTQYF. The CDR3 DNA is TGCGCCAGCAGCCAAGCGGCGGGAGTCACAGATACGCAGTATTTT. The V gene is TRBV4-1, the J gene TRBJ2-3, with 7 positions matching TRBD2. The trim removed 1 base at V and 2 bases at J, leaving 3 bases unmatched. The CDR3 is made up of 15 amino acids. Germline V gene sequence: CDR1 MGHRA, CDR2 YSYEKL.

Here the CDR3 DNA reads TGTGCCAGTAGTAGCTACGCCCTACTACTAGCGGGAGGTTTCGGTGAGCAGTTCTTC. This codes for CASSSYALLLAGGFGEQFF. The chain is built from TRBV19 and TRBJ2-1, with 12 bases identical to TRBD2. This CDR3 contains 19 residues. Trimming took 4 bases from V and 9 from J; bases not matched to a gene: 19. Germline loops: CDR1 LNHDA, CDR2 SQIVND (reference sequence).

The V call is TRBV9, the J call TRBJ2-1; maybe TRBD1 (6 bases). The CDR3 covers 16 residues. Trimming removed 0 bases from V and 10 bases from J, with 20 bases in between. Germline V gene sequence: CDR1 SGDLS, CDR2 YYNGEE. The CDR3: CASSVVGRGTAGEQFF. As DNA, the CDR3 is TGTGCCAGCAGCGTAGTCGGCAGGGGTACCGCAGGGGAGCAGTTCTTC.

The chain combines TRBV28 with TRBJ1-5; no definite D call. The CDR3 has 14 residues. The ends were cut back, 6 bases at V and 2 bases at J, with 11 bases in the middle. Germline V CDR1 and CDR2: MDHEN, SYDVKM. In DNA form, the CDR3 reads TGTGCCAGCAGACGCGGTGTGCGCAATCAGCCCCAGCATTTT. It is translated as CASRRGVRNQPQHF.

This chain connects TRBV7-6 to TRBJ2-3; 13 bases fit TRBD2. Germline V lookup: CDR1 SGHVS, CDR2 FNYEAQ. The ends lost 4 bases at V and 0 bases at J; junction bases unmatched: 1. The CDR3 covers 16 residues. For the CDR3, the DNA is TGTGCCAGCAGCTCACTAGCGGGAGGGAGCACAGATACGCAGTATTTT. Translated, it gives CASSSLAGGSTDTQYF.

This chain joins TRBV29-1 and TRBJ2-6, with D hard to call. Germline values: CDR1 SQVTM, CDR2 ANQGSEA. This CDR3 contains 12 residues. V dropped 5 bases and J dropped 1 base, with 3 bases sitting between them. As DNA, the CDR3 is TGCAGCGTTTCATCTGGGGCCAACGTCCTGACTTTC. This gives the protein CSVSSGANVLTF.

CDR3 nucleotide sequence: TGTGCCAGCAGTGACAGCGTGACCGGGGAGCTGTTTTTT. Its protein product is CASSDSVTGELFF. V is TRBV6-4 and J is TRBJ2-2; D call uncertain. Germline loops: CDR1 MRHNA, CDR2 SNTAGT. Trimming took off 2 bases at V and 5 bases at J, with 6 bases between the two ends. This CDR3 contains 13 residues.

The chain couples TRBV2 to TRBJ2-4; 11 nucleotides agree with TRBD1. This CDR3 contains 13 residues. CDR1 is SNHLY, CDR2 FYNNEI, per germline. The J segment lost 8 bases and the V segment lost 7 bases, leaving 4 bases of the junction unmatched. The chain's CDR3 is CASIRDRGDIQYF. The CDR3 nucleotides are TGTGCCAGCATCCGGGACAGGGGGGACATTCAGTACTTC.

The V gene is TRBV19, the J gene TRBJ1-1, with D maybe TRBD1 (5 bases). Germline-derived CDR1 and CDR2 are LNHDA and SQIVND (reference sequence). Trimming left V 5 bases short and J 2 bases short, with 15 bases between. This CDR3 comprises 15 residues. This CDR3 is CASSPSGGANTEAFF. The CDR3 DNA reads TGTGCCAGTAGTCCATCGGGAGGGGCCAACACTGAAGCTTTCTTT.

This rearrangement joins TRBV9 to TRBJ2-7; 10 positions agree with TRBD2. The CDR3 runs to 16 residues. With 4 bases clipped from V and 0 bases from J, the junction kept 7 bases outside the gene matches. Germline assignment: CDR1 SGDLS and CDR2 YYNGEE. The CDR3, as DNA: TGTGCCAGCAGCCCCCTCGGGACTAGCGCCTCCTACGAGCAGTACTTC. This sequence encodes CASSPLGTSASYEQYF.

This sequence joins TRBV19 and TRBJ2-5; the D gene is possibly TRBD2 (7 bases). Trimming pared 7 bases from V and 5 bases from J, leaving 17 bases between. Germline lookup yields CDR1 LNHDA and CDR2 SQIVND (reference sequence). The CDR3 spans 14 residues. In DNA form, the CDR3 reads TGTGCCAGTAATATTGGGGGGGCTAAGGAGACCCAGTACTTC. Its translation: CASNIGGAKETQYF.

The rearrangement joins TRBV27 to TRBJ1-5, with a weak D call TRBD1 (6 bases). The germline V and J ends were trimmed by 6 bases and 2 bases, with 14 bases remaining between them. Germline V gives CDR1 MNHEY, CDR2 SMNVEV (reference sequence). This CDR3 has 15 amino acids. The CDR3 is CASRPRGDGNQPQHF. The DNA for the CDR3 is TGTGCCAGCAGACCCAGGGGAGACGGCAATCAGCCCCAGCATTTT.

This clone was observed once. The chain links TRBV5-1 to TRBJ2-2, with D tentatively TRBD2 (5 bases). The germline V and J ends were trimmed by 5 bases and 0 bases, with 8 bases remaining between them. This CDR3 is built from 14 residues. CDR1 and CDR2 from the germline V gene are SGHRS and YFSETQ. The chain's CDR3 is CASRGGSNTGELFF. CDR3 DNA: TGCGCCAGCAGAGGAGGATCGAACACCGGGGAGCTGTTTTTT.